One sample yielded the 27 T cell receptor beta chains listed below, sequenced in a study of T cells in Graves' hyperthyroidism and ophthalmopathy. The CDR3 regions of TCR beta were amplified from RNA transcripts. Initially, a first-round RT-PCR of the TCR CDR3 employed the HTBI primer set. TCRdb passed the multiplex PCR reads through MiXCR, listing each CDR3 protein once. The data hold hundreds of thousands of distinct CDR3 sequences, with about 20% observed a single time. Sequenced: blood. These receptors were obtained from a middle-aged man with Graves' ophthalmopathy.

This clonotype was detected many times. This chain connects TRBV30 to TRBJ2-7, with a possible D match to TRBD1 (5 bases). CDR3 length: 14 amino acids. Germline V gene lookup returns CDR1 GTSNPN and CDR2 SVGIG (reference sequence). The V gene lost 1 base and the J gene lost 3 bases, with 13 bases spanning the gap. The CDR3 sequence: CAWSESGLGYEQYF. In DNA, the CDR3 is TGTGCCTGGAGTGAATCAGGGCTAGGCTACGAGCAGTACTTC.

This clonotype was recorded many times. The J gene is TRBJ1-2, the V gene TRBV3-1; tentative D call: TRBD1 (5 bases). Looked up from germline, CDR1 is LGHDT and CDR2 is YNNKEL (reference sequence). The CDR3 spans 14 residues. V was shortened by 1 base and J by 4 bases, with 10 bases between the two germline ends. This CDR3 is CASSQVSGSYGYTF. CDR3 nucleotide sequence: TGTGCCAGCAGCCAAGTCTCAGGGAGCTATGGCTACACCTTC.

This clonotype turned up a few times. The chain combines TRBV7-3 with TRBJ2-5; TRBD2 might be the D (6 bases). CDR3 length equals 15 residues. The germline V and J ends were trimmed by 1 base and 4 bases, with 13 bases remaining between them. Germline V gene lookup returns CDR1 SGHTA and CDR2 FQGTGA. CDR3 region: CASSLRQGGPETQYF. The CDR3, as DNA: TGTGCCAGCAGCTTAAGGCAGGGAGGTCCAGAGACCCAGTACTTC. Together with reference TRBV7-3 and TRBJ2-5, the CDR3 gives the full variable domain: GAGVSQTPSNKVTEKGKYVELRCDPISGHTALYWYRQSLGQGPEFLIYFQGTGAADDSGLPNDRFFAVRPEGSVSTLKIQRTERGDSAVYLCASSLRQGGPETQYFGPGTRLLVL.

The chain carries TRBV2 and TRBJ2-5; D may correspond to TRBD1 or TRBD2 (5 bases each). In germline, CDR1 is SNHLY, CDR2 FYNNEI. The CDR3 consists of 14 residues. V lost 7 bases to trimming and J lost 5 bases, with 17 bases between them. The CDR3 sequence is CASTQRGGRETQYF. For the CDR3, the DNA is TGTGCCAGCACTCAACGTGGGGGTCGGGAGACCCAGTACTTC.

This clonotype was seen a few times. The V call is TRBV6-2 or TRBV6-3, the J call TRBJ1-6, with a tentative D call TRBD1 (6 bases). V was shortened by 4 bases and J by 3 bases, with 13 bases between the two germline ends. CDR1 is MNHEY and CDR2 is SVGEGT in the germline V gene. The CDR3 has 16 residues. In DNA, the CDR3 is TGTGCCAGCAGTTCCGGACAGACGATCTATAATTCACCCCTCCACTTT. Its translation: CASSSGQTIYNSPLHF.

This clonotype was detected a few times. The chain employs TRBV4-2 and TRBJ1-4, with TRBD1 identical over 12 bases. Trimming removed 0 bases from V and 8 bases from J; junction bases left unmatched: 4. Germline V gene lookup returns CDR1 LGHNA and CDR2 YNFKEQ. The CDR3 runs 16 residues. This chain's CDR3 is CASSQDSGTGGEKLFF. The CDR3 region has the DNA TGTGCCAGCAGCCAAGATAGCGGGACAGGGGGCGAAAAACTGTTTTTT.

Details on this clonotype: This may arise from a read error, as a much more abundant clone is one base away. The chain combines TRBV27 with TRBJ1-2, with 8 positions matching TRBD1. The CDR3 has 15 residues. Germline-derived CDR1 and CDR2 are MNHEY and SMNVEV (reference sequence). The trim removed 5 bases at V and 4 bases at J, leaving 9 bases unmatched. CDR3 DNA sequence: TGTGCCAGCAGTGCCGGACGACAGGGGCCCTATGGCTACACCTTC. Protein: CASSAGRQGPYGYTF.

This clonotype has ten or more counts. The chain links TRBV28 to TRBJ2-1; the D gene is possibly TRBD1 (5 bases). The V end was cut by 5 bases, the J end by 2 bases, with 10 bases between. CDR1 MDHEN and CDR2 SYDVKM come from the germline V gene. The CDR3 runs 14 residues. The CDR3 nucleotides are TGTGCCAGCAGTAAGGGGTCCCCCTACAATGAGCAGTTCTTC. It is translated as CASSKGSPYNEQFF.

A remark on this clonotype: Because the CDR3's place on the DNA is in doubt, the DNA is left out and the CDR3 is given as listed by TCRdb. The chain employs TRBV28 and TRBJ2-2; TRBD1, the table's D call, lacks a check against the DNA. The CDR3 comprises 23 residues, both ends counted. From germline, CDR1 is MDHEN and CDR2 SYDVKM. CDR3 in amino acids: CASNVLRETTEQYFGPDTGELFF.

This clonotype has ten or more counts. The chain has TRBV18 and TRBJ2-3; D may match TRBD1 or TRBD2 (5 bases each). Trimming took 5 bases from V and 4 from J, leaving 7 bases between them. This CDR3 comprises 12 residues. Germline CDR1 KGHSH, CDR2 LQKENI. CDR3 nucleotide sequence: TGTGCCAGCTCAAGGGACGCAGATACGCAGTATTTT. Translating gives CASSRDADTQYF.

This clonotype was found many times. The chain carries TRBV12-3 or TRBV12-4 and TRBJ2-7, with D unclear. The V end lost 3 bases, the J end lost 5 bases, and 14 bases lay between the germline ends. This CDR3 region has 14 residues. The CDR3 DNA reads TGTGCCAGCAGTTTTCTGGGCGTCGTGAACGAGCAGTACTTC. Residues: CASSFLGVVNEQYF.

This clonotype was seen only a few times. The CDR3 is CASSREPGRRSYEQYF. Written as DNA, the CDR3 is TGCGCCAGCAGCCGAGAACCGGGACGCCGCTCCTACGAGCAGTACTTC. This rearrangement joins TRBV4-3 to TRBJ2-7; D may match TRBD1 or TRBD2 (5 bases each). Germline V gene data show CDR1 as LGHNA and CDR2 as YSLEER. V lost 4 bases to trimming and J lost 0 bases, with 16 bases between them. The length of the CDR3 is 16 residues.

Ten or more counts support this clonotype. This sequence joins TRBV5-1 and TRBJ2-2; TRBD2 matches 7 bases. CDR3 length equals 15 residues. V gave up 0 bases and J gave up 6 bases; unmatched junction bases: 5. Germline CDR1 is SGHRS and CDR2 is YFSETQ. The CDR3 here is CASSLGNSGSGELFF. The CDR3 bases are TGCGCCAGCAGCTTGGGGAATAGCGGGTCCGGGGAGCTGTTTTTT.

This clonotype turned up a few times. This chain links TRBV15 with TRBJ1-1; the D is unclear. The V end lost 2 bases, the J end lost 10 bases, and 17 bases lay between the germline ends. Germline lookup yields CDR1 LNHNV and CDR2 YYDKDF (reference sequence). This CDR3 region has 14 residues. This CDR3 reads CATSRPPETQAAFF. Written as DNA, the CDR3 is TGTGCCACCAGCAGACCCCCCGAGACGCAGGCAGCTTTCTTT.

In the case of this clonotype: This may come from a read error, since a much larger clone is one base off. V gene TRBV3-1 combines with J gene TRBJ2-7, with 10 positions matching TRBD1. The V gene's germline CDR1 is LGHDT and CDR2 YNNKEL (reference sequence). The CDR3 consists of 13 residues. Trimming took 10 bases from V and 8 from J; bases not matched to a gene: 11. As DNA, the CDR3 is TGTGCCAACAGTCTTGGGACAGGGGAGAAGCAGTACTTC. It codes for CANSLGTGEKQYF.

The chain is built from TRBV11-3 and TRBJ2-2, with TRBD2 matching over 14 bases. The CDR3 consists of 16 residues. Germline lookup yields CDR1 SGHNT and CDR2 YENEEA. Trimming cost V 5 bases and J 4 bases; bases outside gene matches: 3. The chain's CDR3 is CASSPGTSGSTGELFF. As DNA, the CDR3 is TGTGCCAGCAGCCCCGGGACTAGCGGGAGCACCGGGGAGCTGTTTTTT.

This clonotype turned up a few times. This chain joins TRBV27 and TRBJ1-2; no reliable D call. The V gene lost 2 bases and the J gene lost 2 bases, with 6 bases spanning the gap. Per germline, CDR1 MNHEY and CDR2 SMNVEV (reference sequence). The CDR3 length is 13 residues. The CDR3 coding sequence is TGTGCCAGCAGTTTAGACTTGAACTATGGCTACACCTTC. It encodes CASSLDLNYGYTF.

The CDR3 loop is CASSPLDRVTDTQYF. The CDR3 nucleotides read TGTGCCAGCAGTCCCTTGGACAGGGTCACAGATACGCAGTATTTT. The genes are TRBV28 and TRBJ2-3, with 8 bases identical to TRBD1. The germline gives CDR1 MDHEN, CDR2 SYDVKM. Trimming took 5 bases from V and 2 from J; bases not matched to a gene: 6. The length of the CDR3 is 15 residues.

This clonotype was seen many times. The chain carries TRBV12-3 or TRBV12-4 and TRBJ2-3; D uncertain. Trimming stripped 4 bases from V and 5 bases from J, with 22 bases between. This CDR3 comprises 17 residues. CDR3 amino acids: CASSYGVGGNKGDTQYF. The DNA for the CDR3 is TGTGCCAGCAGTTATGGGGTAGGCGGTAATAAGGGAGATACGCAGTATTTT.

The V and J genes are TRBV29-1 and TRBJ2-1; D gene unclear. CDR1 and CDR2 (germline): SQVTM, ANQGSEA. Between the trimmed V and J ends, which lost 6 bases and 15 bases, there was a span of 18 bases. The CDR3 covers 11 residues. As DNA, the CDR3 is TGCAGCGTCCCCTGGTTAGGGTCGGTGTTCTTC. Its protein is CSVPWLGSVFF.

This clonotype has at least ten counts. This chain uses TRBV5-1 with TRBJ2-1; D possibly corresponds to TRBD2 (6 bases). V lost 0 bases, J lost 3 bases, and 10 bases lay in between. The germline gives CDR1 SGHRS, CDR2 YFSETQ. The CDR3 runs to 15 residues. CDR3 residues: CASSLEARGYNEQFF. The CDR3 DNA reads TGCGCCAGCAGCTTGGAGGCGCGGGGCTACAATGAGCAGTTCTTC.

This chain links TRBV7-9 with TRBJ2-2; D is ambiguous. The CDR3 runs 14 residues. Looked up from germline, CDR1 is SEHNR and CDR2 is FQNEAQ (reference sequence). The ends were cut back, 8 bases at V and 0 bases at J, with 10 bases in the middle. CDR3: CASVKSSNTGELFF. DNA of the CDR3: TGTGCCAGCGTCAAGAGCTCGAACACCGGGGAGCTGTTTTTT.

The chain joins TRBV5-5 to TRBJ1-5; TRBD1 matches 7 bases. The CDR3 loop spans 15 amino acids. V was pared by 4 bases and J by 6 bases, with 10 bases of the junction left unmatched. Germline V gene sequence: CDR1 SGHKS, CDR2 YYEKEE (reference sequence). CDR3 residues: CASSPRGGKSQPQHF. In nucleotides, the CDR3 is TGTGCCAGCAGCCCCAGGGGGGGGAAGAGTCAGCCCCAGCATTTT. Full variable domain (remainder filled in from reference TRBV5-5 and TRBJ1-5): DAGVTQSPTHLIKTRGQQVTLRCSPISGHKSVSWYQQVLGQGPQFIFQYYEKEERGRGNFPDRFSARQFPNYSSELNVNALLLGDSALYLCASSPRGGKSQPQHFGDGTRLSIL.

This clonotype was counted ten times or more. CDR3 in DNA: TGTGCCAGCAGCTTCGGTTCCCCTCAGCCCAGCGGGAGCACTAACGAGCAGTACTTC. It encodes CASSFGSPQPSGSTNEQYF. The genes are TRBV7-9 and TRBJ2-7, with 8 bases fitting TRBD2. Trimming took 3 bases from V and 5 from J; bases not matched to a gene: 21. The CDR3 is 19 amino acids. Germline lookup yields CDR1 SEHNR and CDR2 FQNEAQ (reference sequence).

This clonotype was counted ten times or more. The chain recombines TRBV7-8 with TRBJ2-2, with 12 bases that match TRBD2. CDR3 length equals 18 residues. V shed 7 bases, J shed 1 base, and the junction held 10 bases outside the gene matches. CDR1 and CDR2 (germline): SGHVS, FQNEAQ. The CDR3 DNA sequence: TGTGCCAGCACCCCAGAGGCTAGCGGGGGGGTGAACACCGGGGAGCTGTTTTTT. This encodes CASTPEASGGVNTGELFF.

The V gene is TRBV28, the J gene TRBJ2-4; TRBD2 matches at 7 bases. The germline gives CDR1 MDHEN, CDR2 SYDVKM. There are 16 residues in the CDR3. V gave up 5 bases and J gave up 8 bases; unmatched junction bases: 15. DNA for the CDR3: TGTGCCAGCAGTCCCCGAGGAGCGGGCCGGGGGGACATTCAGTACTTC. Translation: CASSPRGAGRGDIQYF.

This clonotype has ten or more counts. The V and J genes are TRBV6-1 and TRBJ1-1; 8 nucleotides agree with TRBD1. The V and J ends lost 6 bases and 3 bases, in that order; junction bases with no gene match: 3. This CDR3 has 13 amino acids. Germline values: CDR1 MNHNS, CDR2 SASEGT. CDR3 DNA sequence: TGTGCCAGCAGGGGACAGGACCACACTGAAGCTTTCTTT. This codes for CASRGQDHTEAFF.